A single sample gave rise to the 8 T cell receptor beta chains below, sequenced in a study of shared clonotypes between healthy human individuals. Measured with immunoSEQ multiplex PCR; TCRdb has only the in-frame clones, and not every one. Of roughly 700,000 clones listed, over 65% are singletons. The material sequenced was memory CD4+ T cells sorted from blood. Subset in this sample: CD45RA-negative fraction. The receptors originated from a woman between 25 and 40 years old in good health.

The CDR3 sequence: CASSIIRGYNEQFF. The CDR3 bases are TGTGCCAGTAGTATCATCAGGGGTTACAATGAGCAGTTCTTC. The chain is built from TRBV19 and TRBJ2-1, with D perhaps matching TRBD1 (6 bases). V was trimmed by 3 bases and J by 4 bases, leaving 10 bases between them. The germline V gene encodes CDR1 LNHDA and CDR2 SQIVND (reference sequence). There are 14 residues in the CDR3.

This chain uses TRBV15 with TRBJ2-1; D may be TRBD1 (5 bases). CDR1 and CDR2 (germline): LNHNV, YYDKDF (reference sequence). The CDR3 has 16 residues. Trimming removed 4 bases at V and 3 bases at J, with 16 bases between. The CDR3 nucleotides are TGTGCCACCAGCACTTTAGAGCCCACAGGCTACAATGAGCAGTTCTTC. It specifies CATSTLEPTGYNEQFF.

As to this clone: Different DNA sequences within this sample yield the same CDR3. The chain uses TRBV4-2 and TRBJ2-3; a possible D gene is TRBD2 (5 bases). V gave up 0 bases and J gave up 5 bases, with 15 bases separating them. The CDR3 is 16 amino acids. CDR1 and CDR2 from the germline V gene are LGHNA and YNFKEQ. The CDR3, as DNA: TGTGCCAGCAGCCAAGACCCCAACGGGAAGGGAGATACGCAGTATTTT. As protein: CASSQDPNGKGDTQYF.

With regard to this clone: In the same sample, other DNA sequences code for this CDR3. The chain links TRBV19 to TRBJ2-3, with 14 bases matching TRBD2. This CDR3 spans 16 amino acids. The germline V gene encodes CDR1 LNHDA and CDR2 SQIVND (reference sequence). V trimming: 5 bases; J trimming: 4 bases; junction bases outside the gene matches: 5. The CDR3 region has the DNA TGTGCCAGTAGTTCCAGACTAGCGGGAGGGCCAGATACGCAGTATTTT. Its protein is CASSSRLAGGPDTQYF.

The V gene is TRBV9, the J gene TRBJ2-2; 7 nucleotides agree with TRBD1. The CDR3 spans 15 residues. Unmatched junction bases numbered 7, after V lost 4 bases and J lost 4 bases. Germline CDR1 SGDLS, CDR2 YYNGEE. CDR3: CASSRLAGGTGELFF. CDR3 DNA sequence: TGTGCCAGCAGCAGGTTGGCAGGGGGCACCGGGGAGCTGTTTTTT.

This chain uses TRBV7-8 with TRBJ1-1; 7 bases are a match to TRBD1. Germline CDR1 and CDR2: SGHVS and FQNEAQ. The V segment lost 4 bases and the J segment 1 base; nucleotides outside the gene matches: 15. The CDR3 consists of 18 residues. CDR3: CASSSPGQAKGGNTEAFF. The CDR3 bases are TGTGCCAGCAGCTCACCCGGACAGGCAAAAGGGGGGAACACTGAAGCTTTCTTT.

The chain is built from TRBV9 and TRBJ1-1, with a weak D call TRBD1 (6 bases). V gave up 0 bases and J gave up 4 bases, with 10 bases separating them. Germline assignment: CDR1 SGDLS and CDR2 YYNGEE. The CDR3 totals 14 residues. Written as DNA, the CDR3 is TGTGCCAGCAGCGTAGGAGGGGGAGGCACTGAAGCTTTCTTT. It specifies CASSVGGGGTEAFF.

The chain combines TRBV27 with TRBJ1-1, with D perhaps matching TRBD1 (6 bases). This CDR3 has 16 amino acids. Germline CDR1 is MNHEY and CDR2 is SMNVEV (reference sequence). Trimming took off 2 bases at V and 1 base at J, with 14 bases between the two ends. CDR3 DNA: TGTGCCAGCAGTTTAGCGGCAGGGGCTTGGAACACTGAAGCTTTCTTT. It codes for CASSLAAGAWNTEAFF.